Sequencing of this T cell receptor (beta chain) was carried out in a study of pediatric ulcerative colitis. In germline, CDR1 is MGHRA, CDR2 YSYEKL. Deletions cut 0 bases from V and 3 bases from J, with 17 bases between. The CDR3 is 17 amino acids. Findings of the study overall: A couple of rectal clonotypes were found only in ulcerative colitis patients, all of them. Clonal expansions reduced rectal repertoire diversity in acute severe colitis.

No immunosuppressive drugs were given to ulcerative colitis patients before diagnostic colonoscopy. Sequenced by immunoSEQ multiplex PCR; TCRdb stores in-frame clones only, minus some. The sample records roughly 70,000 clones, 70% to 90% being singletons. This clone was seen a handful of times. Its specificity is not known. The TCR sequence derives from a boy younger than 18 with severe ulcerative colitis. The V and J genes are TRBV4-1 and TRBJ1-2; the D gene is possibly TRBD1 (5 bases). The sample was blood. The CDR3 DNA sequence: TGCGCCAGCAGCCAAGAAGCCAGGGATACTGTGGACTATGGCTACACCTTC. It specifies CASSQEARDTVDYGYTF.